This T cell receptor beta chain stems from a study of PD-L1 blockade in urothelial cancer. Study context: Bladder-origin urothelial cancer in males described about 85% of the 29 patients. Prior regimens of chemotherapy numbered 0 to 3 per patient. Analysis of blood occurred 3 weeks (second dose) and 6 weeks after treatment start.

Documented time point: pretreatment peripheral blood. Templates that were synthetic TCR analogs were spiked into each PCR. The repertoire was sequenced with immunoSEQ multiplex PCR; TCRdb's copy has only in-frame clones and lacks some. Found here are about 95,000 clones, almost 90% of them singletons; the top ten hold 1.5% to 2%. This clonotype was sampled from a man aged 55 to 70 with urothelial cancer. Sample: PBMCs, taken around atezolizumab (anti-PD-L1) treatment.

CDR3 nucleotide sequence: TGCGCCAGCAGTGGAAGTCAGGCTAGCGGGAGTGCTTCCCAGTACTTC. Amino acid sequence: CASSGSQASGSASQYF. The chain uses TRBV10-2 and TRBJ2-5, with 10 nucleotides matching TRBD2. CDR3 length equals 16 residues. The V segment lost 4 bases and the J segment 9 bases; nucleotides outside the gene matches: 14. The germline V gene has CDR1 WSHSY and CDR2 SAAADI.